The source of this T cell receptor beta chain is a study of vaccination effects on CD4 cells after COVID-19 (dated by TCRdb to 2022 to 2024). In terms of the full investigation: Two doses of either the BNT162b2 or the mRNA-1273 mRNA SARS-CoV-2 vaccine were administered to participants. The Oncomine TCR Beta short-read assay on an Illumina iSeq 100 was used to sequence cultures from other donors in the study. A total of 10 COVID-19 convalescent patients and several SARS-CoV-2-naive healthy vaccine recipients were included in the full study. SARS-CoV-2 spike-specific CD4+ TCR repertoires from before and after mRNA vaccination were compared in COVID-19 convalescent patients and in infection-naive vaccine recipients. General findings and caveats noted by the study authors: In healthy vaccine recipients, vaccine-induced clones were almost all SARS-CoV-2 mono-reactive, with only 1 of 255 cross-reactive with common cold coronaviruses. Clones induced by infection and clones induced by vaccination both contracted markedly at late timepoints after vaccination, which fits with T cell responses waning over time. Limitations of the study were the small number of convalescent patients and the absence of early post-infection timepoints.

In the ViraFEST assay, PBMC were stimulated with viral peptide pools, and TCR sequencing was then used to find antigen-specific CD4+ T cell clonotypes based on their expansion. After approximately 11 days of culture, CD4+ T cells were isolated with the EasySep CD4+ T cell isolation kit. None of the healthy vaccine recipients had a prior SARS-CoV-2 infection, which was confirmed by nucleocapsid antibody tests that came back negative both before and after vaccination. Roughly 2 million PBMC per well were cultured in IMDM with roughly 5% human AB serum, 10 IU/ml IL-2 and gentamicin, plus 10 ug/ml peptides. On days 3 and 7, half of the culture medium was replaced with fresh IL-2-containing medium. Unless noted otherwise, every peptide stimulation condition was grown in triplicate wells. Using Ficoll-Paque Plus gradient centrifugation, PBMC were separated from whole blood and then either used fresh or cryopreserved at -140C. The overlapping peptide pools covered the spike proteins of SARS-CoV-2 and of the common cold coronaviruses HCoV-NL63, HCoV-OC43 and HCoV-229E. Genomic DNA was extracted from cultured CD4+ T cells with the QIAamp micro DNA kit.

From a lookup of the germline V gene, CDR1 and CDR2 are SGHVS and FQNEAQ. The CDR3 starts with the cysteine, ends with the phenylalanine, and has 14 residues. Only the CDR3 DNA is retained, 42 bases long and in frame from the first base. The V and J ends are trimmed by 8 bases and 0 bases, leaving 11 bases between them. To prepare the library, the immunoSEQ multiplex PCR assay was applied. TCR beta CDR3 sequencing was performed on DNA from the cultured, isolated CD4+ T cells. As for the original processing: Non-productive TCR sequences were discarded, and reads were trimmed to the CDR3 region, with only CDR3s of 7 or more amino acids retained. Antigen-specific clonotypes were identified with the MANAFEST web app by comparing expansion in peptide wells against reference cultures. To count as positive, a clone had to show expansion at FDR<0.05 compared with the reference and with all other wells, an odds ratio above 5, and a frequency above 0.1% in two replicate wells. A clonotype was called cross-reactive if it was significantly expanded both in SARS-CoV-2 spike wells and in at least one common cold coronavirus spike condition. Levenshtein distance calculated with the stringdist R package was used to assess CDR3 similarity, and unrooted trees were constructed with ape in R 3.6.1. In its TCRdb copy, this immuneACCESS table keeps in-frame sequences only and misses some clones. Where compared with another copy, unresolved V genes explain less than half of these, and the others have no known cause. That table supplies the V and J calls and clone size; D and trimming were determined from the DNA. Here the sample has around 71,000 clones; around 76% occur a single time. Over 4% of the sample belongs to the ten largest clones.

About this clone: The specificity of this receptor is unknown. No base quality values were provided; no much bigger clone lies one nucleotide off.

The sequence links TRBV7-8 to TRBJ1-3; a confident D gene designation cannot be given. The TCR originated in a human donor who received a COVID-19 vaccine. Specimen: CD4+ T cells from PBMCs cultured with HCoV-OC43 spike peptides, collected before COVID-19 vaccination. The meaning of the sample's cell subset or site label: HCoV-OC43 spike overlapping peptide pool stimulation. The nucleotide sequence reads as follows: TGTGCCAGCGCCCCCCGCGGCTCTGGAAACACCATATATTTT. This translates into CASAPRGSGNTIYF. Beyond the CDR3, the reference TRBV7-8 and TRBJ1-3 genes provide the residues; the full variable domain reads: GAGVSQSPRYKVAKRGQDVALRCDPISGHVSLFWYQQALGQGPEFLTYFQNEAQLDKSGLPSDRFFAERPEGSVSTLKIQRTQQEDSAVYLCASAPRGSGNTIYFGEGSWLTVV.